This T cell receptor (beta chain) comes out of a study of response to subunit inactivated influenza vaccine (dated 2018 in TCRdb). About the full investigation: To follow how T cells responded to a trivalent subunit inactivated influenza vaccine, the researchers relied on deep quantitative profiling of the T cell receptor repertoire.

This clonotype showed up many times. It has no known antigen specificity. The sample holds no much larger clone one base away, and base qualities are not on file. The full study reports these points: According to the authors, only a limited number of new T cells may be recruited by each seasonal influenza vaccination.

The library was made by RT-PCR. This sample was sequenced with an Illumina HiSeq 2500. In TCRdb, the public reads were trimmed at Q25 with fastp and aligned with MiXCR, with productive beta chains retained. Each record represents a unique CDR3 protein, reported with the most common genes and DNA among its rows. Across this sample there are roughly 790,000 distinct CDR3 sequences, with 21% seen only once. The top ten clonotypes cover roughly a tenth of the sample. Measured from the cysteine to the phenylalanine, the CDR3 is 16 residues long. The CDR3 DNA has 48 bases and is translated from base 1. The germline V gene encodes CDR1 SEHNR and CDR2 FQNEAQ (reference sequence). At the junction V is shortened by 4 bases and J by 6 bases; bases outside the gene matches: 12.

The sequence joins TRBV7-9 to TRBJ2-5, with 9 bases in between that match TRBD2. This sample comprised PBMCs from blood, obtained 5 to 6 days after vaccination. The receptor was derived from a man aged 50-59 years who received an inactivated influenza vaccine. Donor details come from another sample of the same person, matched by shared clones. The DNA is TGTGCCAGCAGCTCCGTTAGCGCGGGGGGGCTGAAGACCCAGTACTTC. It translates as CASSSVSAGGLKTQYF.